There are many counts of the clone carrying this T cell receptor (beta chain). V lost 5 bases, J lost 2 bases, and 9 bases lay in between. From germline, CDR1 is SGHTA and CDR2 FQGNSA. The CDR3 runs to 13 residues. The sample belongs to a study of spatial heterogeneity in lung cancer. Stated time point: blood at routine non-recurrence follow-up after resection. One entry per CDR3 protein results from TCRdb running MiXCR on the 5' RACE reads. Here the sample spans about 27,000 distinct CDR3 sequences, roughly 5% being singletons. This sequence was found in a female donor with early-stage non-small cell lung cancer. The gene calls are TRBV7-2 and TRBJ1-1; no clear D. The sample was PBMCs, taken at follow-up. This CDR3 reads CASSPHLNTEAFF. The CDR3 DNA reads TGTGCCAGCAGCCCCCATCTAAACACTGAAGCTTTCTTT.